These 15 T cell receptor beta chains came from one sample sequenced in a study of blood T cell repertoires in COVID-19. Profiling relied on immunoSEQ multiplex PCR, and the TCRdb table lists in-frame clones only, not all of them. The data contain some 130,000 clones, around 80% of them singletons. Sequencing input: peripheral blood. The origin of the receptors is a man between 65 and 85 years old with acute or convalescent COVID-19.

The chain links TRBV2 to TRBJ1-4, with 8 bases lining up with TRBD1. Germline CDR1 is SNHLY and CDR2 is FYNNEI. V was clipped by 6 bases and J by 8 bases; unmatched bases: 11. The CDR3 sequence is 15 residues long. For the CDR3, the DNA is TGTGCCAGCAGCGAGGACAGGGTGCTGGGGGAAAAACTGTTTTTT. Translated: CASSEDRVLGEKLFF.

The chain joins TRBV6-2 or TRBV6-3 to TRBJ1-1; D remains unclear. V lost 6 bases and J 1 base, leaving 12 bases between the germline ends. The CDR3 consists of 14 residues. Germline V CDR1 and CDR2: MNHEY, SVGEGT. The CDR3 region has the DNA TGTGCCAGCAGCCTGATTGAGGGGAACACTGAAGCTTTCTTT. Its translation: CASSLIEGNTEAFF.

The chain carries TRBV7-8 and TRBJ2-2; TRBD1 matches at 9 bases. V lost 5 bases and J lost 3; bases outside the gene matches: 13. This CDR3 has 18 amino acids. Germline lookup yields CDR1 SGHVS and CDR2 FQNEAQ. DNA for the CDR3: TGTGCCAGCAGCAGAAAAGAGGACAGGGGAGTTGACACCGGGGAGCTGTTTTTT. Protein product: CASSRKEDRGVDTGELFF.

J is TRBJ2-1 and V is TRBV6-1; TRBD2 aligns across 12 bases. The V segment lost 3 bases and the J segment 6 bases; nucleotides outside the gene matches: 9. This CDR3 comprises 17 residues. CDR1 is MNHNS, CDR2 SASEGT, per germline. DNA of the CDR3: TGTGCCAGCAGTGAGAGAACCGGGACTAGCGGGCTCAATGAGCAGTTCTTC. Translated, it gives CASSERTGTSGLNEQFF.

The chain employs TRBV5-1 and TRBJ2-7; 8 bases match TRBD1. This CDR3 is 14 amino acids long. V lost 0 bases, J lost 5 bases, and 4 bases stayed unmatched. CDR1 and CDR2 (germline): SGHRS, YFSETQ. In nucleotides, the CDR3 is TGCGCCAGCAGCTTGGGGACAGGGTCTAACGAGCAGTACTTC. It specifies CASSLGTGSNEQYF.

This chain links TRBV14 with TRBJ2-7, with TRBD1 matching 8 bases. V shed 4 bases and J 3 bases; nucleotides not matched to a gene: 2. This CDR3 contains 13 residues. CDR1 is SGHDN and CDR2 is FVKESK in the germline V gene. CDR3 nucleotide sequence: TGTGCCAGCAGCCGGGACAGGATCTACGAGCAGTACTTC. Protein product: CASSRDRIYEQYF. The variable domain in full, with the rest retrieved from reference TRBV14 and TRBJ2-7, is EAGVTQFPSHSVIEKGQTVTLRCDPISGHDNLYWYRRVMGKEIKFLLHFVKESKQDESGMPNNRFLAERTGGTYSTLKVQPAELEDSGVYFCASSRDRIYEQYFGPGTRLTVT.

This clone has ten or more counts. The CDR3 DNA follows: TGTGCCAGCAGCTTAGGTACAGGGCAAGAGACCCAGTACTTC. It specifies CASSLGTGQETQYF. This chain connects TRBV7-6 to TRBJ2-5; possibly TRBD1 for D (6 bases). This CDR3 has 14 residues. Trimming shortened V by 1 base and J by 2 bases, and 8 bases separated the two germline ends. Per the germline V gene, CDR1 is SGHVS and CDR2 is FNYEAQ.

V gene TRBV6-2 or TRBV6-3 combines with J gene TRBJ1-2; TRBD1 might be the D (6 bases). Germline V CDR1 and CDR2: MNHEY, SVGEGT. V gave up 0 bases and J gave up 7 bases, with 15 bases separating them. The CDR3 sequence is 15 residues long. DNA of the CDR3: TGTGCCAGCAGTTACTCGACCCAGGGGAAGGGTGGCTACACCTTC. It encodes CASSYSTQGKGGYTF.

The chain links TRBV5-1 to TRBJ1-1; a weak D match, TRBD1 (6 bases). This CDR3 spans 13 amino acids. Germline lookup yields CDR1 SGHRS and CDR2 YFSETQ. Trimming took 4 bases from V and 3 from J, leaving 10 bases between them. The CDR3 sequence is CASSPRQDTEAFF. In DNA form, the CDR3 reads TGCGCCAGCAGCCCGAGACAGGACACTGAAGCTTTCTTT.

The V gene is TRBV5-6, the J gene TRBJ2-7; TRBD1 matches at 12 bases. The CDR3 has 15 residues. Trimming took 5 bases from V and 7 from J; bases not matched to a gene: 10. The germline V gene has CDR1 SGHDT and CDR2 YYEEEE. The CDR3 loop reads CASRDAGQGAGEQYF. Here the CDR3 DNA reads TGTGCCAGCAGGGACGCGGGACAGGGGGCCGGAGAGCAGTACTTC.

The chain employs TRBV6-1 and TRBJ2-5; tentatively, D is TRBD2 (7 bases). Germline V gives CDR1 MNHNS, CDR2 SASEGT. CDR3 length equals 15 residues. Trimming shortened V by 3 bases and J by 5 bases, and 16 bases separated the two germline ends. As DNA, the CDR3 is TGTGCCAGCAGTGAGCTGGGGGGGGCGTGGGAGACCCAGTACTTC. It yields the protein CASSELGGAWETQYF.

This chain joins TRBV7-6 and TRBJ2-3; maybe TRBD1 (6 bases). Trimming stripped 2 bases from V and 6 bases from J, with 18 bases between. There are 16 residues in the CDR3. Germline V gene data show CDR1 as SGHVS and CDR2 as FNYEAQ. The CDR3 nucleotides read TGTGCCAGCAGCTTAAGAGCCACGGGTACAGGGGATACGCAGTATTTT. Its translation: CASSLRATGTGDTQYF.

The J gene is TRBJ1-2, the V gene TRBV12-3 or TRBV12-4; 9 nucleotides align to TRBD1. This CDR3 has 13 amino acids. V was clipped by 7 bases and J by 5 bases; unmatched bases: 5. DNA for the CDR3: TGTGCCAGCATCCCCGGACAGGGGTATGGCTACACCTTC. Its protein is CASIPGQGYGYTF.

The chain couples TRBV5-1 to TRBJ1-4, with D perhaps matching TRBD1 (6 bases). Per germline, CDR1 SGHRS and CDR2 YFSETQ. V shed 2 bases and J shed 7 bases, with 9 bases lying between them. The CDR3 is made up of 13 amino acids. The CDR3 nucleotides are TGCGCCAGCAGCTTTCAAGGGGGTGAAAAACTGTTTTTT. Translating it yields CASSFQGGEKLFF.

This chain connects TRBV2 to TRBJ1-5; TRBD1 agrees at 7 bases. Trimming removed 4 bases from V and 4 bases from J; junction bases left unmatched: 7. The CDR3 covers 15 residues. Germline loops: CDR1 SNHLY, CDR2 FYNNEI. This chain's CDR3 is CASSADRVGNQPQHF. The DNA of the CDR3 is TGTGCCAGCAGTGCCGACAGGGTAGGGAATCAGCCCCAGCATTTT.